These 29 T cell receptor beta chains originate from one sample sequenced in a study of blood T cells in healthy people across ages. A second 7 to 11 cycle PCR used barcoded and J-beta primers. Using its own MiXCR run on the 5' RACE reads, TCRdb lists one record per CDR3 protein. The sample lists more than 700,000 distinct CDR3 sequences, more than 35% occurring once. Sequenced input: blood. These receptors originate from an elderly man in good health.

This chain joins TRBV18 and TRBJ2-1, with TRBD2 as a possible D gene (5 bases). Germline V gives CDR1 KGHSH, CDR2 LQKENI. V lost 0 bases to trimming and J lost 7 bases, with 13 bases between them. This CDR3 spans 15 amino acids. CDR3 amino acids: CASSPPFPRGNEQFF. CDR3 coding DNA: TGTGCCAGCTCACCACCCTTCCCTAGAGGGAATGAGCAGTTCTTC.

The chain employs TRBV25-1 and TRBJ2-7; the match to TRBD2 covers 12 bases. Germline V gives CDR1 MGHDK, CDR2 SYGVNS. The CDR3 has 15 amino acids. The V segment lost 6 bases and the J segment 4 bases; nucleotides outside the gene matches: 7. This chain's CDR3 is CASRKLAGGSYEQYF. The CDR3 bases are TGTGCCAGCAGAAAACTAGCGGGAGGTTCTTACGAGCAGTACTTC.

This clonotype was seen repeatedly, ten times or more. V gene TRBV7-2 combines with J gene TRBJ2-1; D unresolved. This CDR3 is built from 13 residues. Germline V lookup: CDR1 SGHTA, CDR2 FQGNSA. V was shortened by 5 bases and J by 9 bases, with 14 bases between the two germline ends. The DNA of the CDR3 is TGTGCCAGCAGCCCGGACGTCCGGAGTGAGCAGTTCTTC. It encodes CASSPDVRSEQFF.

The V and J genes are TRBV29-1 and TRBJ2-5; the match to TRBD1 covers 8 bases. The CDR3 length is 13 residues. J gave up 11 bases and V 8 bases, and 16 bases lay outside the gene matches. Germline V gives CDR1 SQVTM, CDR2 ANQGSEA. DNA of the CDR3: TGCAGCATTCCCGGACAGGGCAACAATGAGCAGTACTTC. Translated, it gives CSIPGQGNNEQYF.

In its sample, this clonotype was seen many times. The chain uses TRBV29-1 and TRBJ2-1; D perhaps matches TRBD2 (8 bases). V lost 6 bases and J lost 5, with 17 bases in between. The CDR3 runs to 14 residues. From germline, CDR1 is SQVTM and CDR2 ANQGSEA. CDR3 sequence (DNA): TGCAGCGTCCTCTTAGCGGGACAGAACAATGAGCAGTTCTTC. As protein: CSVLLAGQNNEQFF.

The genes are TRBV12-3 or TRBV12-4 and TRBJ2-7; the D gene could be TRBD1 or TRBD2 (5 bases each). Trimming removed 5 bases from V and 3 bases from J, with 14 bases in between. CDR3 length equals 14 residues. CDR3 residues: CASSVQGPDYEQYF. DNA of the CDR3: TGTGCCAGCAGTGTTCAGGGACCGGACTACGAGCAGTACTTC.

The V and J genes are TRBV27 and TRBJ1-6, with no clear D. V dropped 6 bases and J dropped 7 bases, with 13 bases sitting between them. Germline lookup yields CDR1 MNHEY and CDR2 SMNVEV (reference sequence). The CDR3 is 14 residues long. The CDR3 DNA sequence: TGTGCCAGCAGCCCATTATCGGGGAATTCACCCCTCCACTTT. Translating gives CASSPLSGNSPLHF.

The chain carries TRBV18 and TRBJ2-5; 9 bases agree with TRBD2. Looked up from germline, CDR1 is KGHSH and CDR2 is LQKENI. V lost 0 bases, J lost 11 bases, and 13 bases stayed unmatched. The CDR3 loop spans 16 amino acids. The CDR3 protein is CASSPPGGRAENEQYF. The CDR3 DNA reads as TGTGCCAGCTCACCACCGGGCGGGAGGGCAGAGAATGAGCAGTACTTC. Based on the CDR3 plus reference TRBV18 and TRBJ2-5, the full variable domain is NAGVMQNPRHLVRRRGQEARLRCSPMKGHSHVYWYRQLPEEGLKFMVYLQKENIIDESGMPKERFSAEFPKEGPSILRIQQVVRGDSAAYFCASSPPGGRAENEQYFGPGTRLLVL.

The chain recombines TRBV6-6 with TRBJ2-7; 7 bases agree with TRBD1. The CDR3 is made up of 14 amino acids. V was pared by 4 bases and J by 4 bases, with 7 bases of the junction left unmatched. Germline assignment: CDR1 MNHNY and CDR2 SVGAGI (reference sequence). This CDR3 reads CASSLGTVGYEQYF. CDR3 sequence (DNA): TGTGCCAGCAGTTTAGGGACAGTTGGATACGAGCAGTACTTC.

The rearrangement joins TRBV29-1 to TRBJ2-2; tentative D call: TRBD2 (5 bases). The germline V and J ends were trimmed by 4 bases and 7 bases, with 7 bases remaining between them. The germline CDR1 and CDR2 sequences are SQVTM and ANQGSEA. The CDR3 consists of 11 residues. Written as DNA, the CDR3 is TGCAGCGTTGGAGGGAGCGGGGAGCTGTTTTTT. Its translation: CSVGGSGELFF.

V usage is TRBV12-3 or TRBV12-4 and J usage is TRBJ2-1, with TRBD1 as a possible D gene (5 bases). The CDR3 sequence is 17 residues long. V lost 4 bases and J 6 bases, leaving 22 bases between the germline ends. As DNA, the CDR3 is TGTGCCAGCAGTTCTCGACCCTTCAGGACAATTGCCAATGAGCAGTTCTTC. Amino acid sequence: CASSSRPFRTIANEQFF.

This clonotype was observed a handful of times. The rearrangement joins TRBV20-1 to TRBJ2-3; perhaps TRBD1 as D (5 bases). Germline CDR1 DFQATT, CDR2 SNEGSKA (reference sequence). This CDR3 spans 15 amino acids. V lost 5 bases to trimming and J lost 3 bases, with 18 bases between them. The DNA of the CDR3 is TGCAGTGCTCCCATGCGGACACCTGCTACAGATACGCAGTATTTT. Translation: CSAPMRTPATDTQYF.

This clonotype was detected many times. J is TRBJ2-3 and V is TRBV7-2; D might be TRBD2 (5 bases). V was shortened by 0 bases and J by 4 bases, with 8 bases between the two germline ends. The CDR3 runs 14 residues. Looked up from germline, CDR1 is SGHTA and CDR2 is FQGNSA. This CDR3 reads CASSLALGADTQYF. Here the CDR3 DNA reads TGTGCCAGCAGCTTAGCACTCGGGGCAGATACGCAGTATTTT.

This chain joins TRBV24-1 and TRBJ2-7; perhaps TRBD1 as D (6 bases). Germline CDR1 is KGHDR and CDR2 is SFDVKD. V lost 2 bases to trimming and J lost 1 base, with 14 bases between them. This CDR3 contains 16 residues. The CDR3 loop is CATSDSAAGASYEQYF. The CDR3 DNA is TGTGCCACCAGTGATTCCGCGGCAGGGGCGTCCTACGAGCAGTACTTC.

The chain has TRBV29-1 and TRBJ2-7, with D perhaps TRBD1 (5 bases). The CDR3 is made up of 14 amino acids. V lost 3 bases to trimming and J lost 7 bases, with 19 bases between them. Germline V gene data show CDR1 as SQVTM and CDR2 as ANQGSEA. The CDR3 region has the DNA TGCAGCGTTGAGGTTGCCAGGGTGGTATGGGAGCAGTACTTC. Amino acids: CSVEVARVVWEQYF.

This clonotype has only a few counts. The V and J genes are TRBV3-1 and TRBJ2-7, with a weak D call TRBD2 (5 bases). The J call may be in error: the DNA end matches TRBJ2-5 better. Per the germline V gene, CDR1 is LGHDT and CDR2 is YNNKEL (reference sequence). The CDR3 is 12 amino acids. The CDR3 loop is CASTSAGGTQYF. The CDR3 DNA follows: TGTGCCAGCACCTCTGCGGGCGGGACCCAGTACTTC.

The sample holds a few counts of this clonotype. The chain has TRBV7-9 and TRBJ2-5, with TRBD1 matching 7 bases. The V gene's germline CDR1 is SEHNR and CDR2 FQNEAQ (reference sequence). Losses at the gene ends were 6 bases for V and 5 bases for J; bases not matched to a gene: 6. The CDR3 sequence is 13 residues long. The CDR3 protein is CASSRTGGETQYF. The CDR3 DNA follows: TGTGCCAGCAGTCGGACAGGCGGGGAGACCCAGTACTTC.

The chain is built from TRBV7-2 and TRBJ1-6; D gene ambiguous. From germline, CDR1 is SGHTA and CDR2 FQGNSA. The CDR3 has 15 residues. Trimming shortened V by 2 bases and J by 0 bases, and 5 bases separated the two germline ends. The chain's CDR3 is CASSLISSYNSPLHF. CDR3 nucleotides: TGTGCCAGCAGCTTAATAAGCTCCTATAATTCACCCCTCCACTTT.

This clonotype was counted ten times or more. The chain carries TRBV12-3 or TRBV12-4 and TRBJ2-7; 11 bases line up with TRBD2. The CDR3 length is 15 residues. Losses at the gene ends were 4 bases for V and 0 bases for J; bases not matched to a gene: 2. The CDR3 loop reads CASSSGTSGSYEQYF. The CDR3 bases are TGTGCCAGCAGTTCCGGGACTAGCGGCTCCTACGAGCAGTACTTC.

V is TRBV28 and J is TRBJ2-5; D may be TRBD1 or TRBD2 (6 bases each). TRBJ2-7 explains the end of the DNA better; the J call may be wrong. In germline, CDR1 is MDHEN, CDR2 SYDVKM. The CDR3 runs 16 residues. CDR3 coding DNA: TGTGCCAGCAGTTTTATAGGAGGGGGTGAAGGATACGAGCAGTACTTC. Its protein product is CASSFIGGGEGYEQYF.

The rearrangement joins TRBV7-2 to TRBJ2-7; TRBD2 is a possible D gene (5 bases). The V gene lost 2 bases and the J gene lost 3 bases, with 11 bases spanning the gap. The CDR3 runs 14 residues. Germline CDR1 SGHTA, CDR2 FQGNSA. CDR3 in amino acids: CASSLSSGFYEQYF. CDR3 coding DNA: TGTGCCAGCAGCTTATCCAGCGGATTCTACGAGCAGTACTTC.

J is TRBJ2-1 and V is TRBV5-1; D is unresolved. V was trimmed by 0 bases and J by 7 bases, leaving 14 bases between them. Germline CDR1 reads SGHRS; CDR2 reads YFSETQ. The CDR3 covers 15 residues. CDR3 DNA sequence: TGCGCCAGCAGCTTGGGGGCATTACTTAGGAATGAGCAGTTCTTC. Translating it yields CASSLGALLRNEQFF.

V usage is TRBV28 and J usage is TRBJ2-7; D may correspond to TRBD1 or TRBD2 (5 bases each). From germline, CDR1 is MDHEN and CDR2 SYDVKM. This CDR3 is 13 amino acids long. CDR3 nucleotide sequence: TGTGTATCCGGGACCACAAATTGGGGCGAGCAGTACTTC. It specifies CVSGTTNWGEQYF.

The sample holds one count of this clonotype. This chain joins TRBV20-1 and TRBJ1-2, with D maybe TRBD1 (5 bases). Per germline, CDR1 DFQATT and CDR2 SNEGSKA (reference sequence). This CDR3 contains 12 residues. The ends were cut back, 5 bases at V and 4 bases at J, with 11 bases in the middle. In DNA, the CDR3 is TGCAGTGCTGCGGGACGCGGCTATGGCTACACCTTC. Protein product: CSAAGRGYGYTF.

The CDR3 coding sequence is TGTGCCAGTAGTATGGGAAGTTCTGGGGCCAACGTCCTGACTTTC. As protein: CASSMGSSGANVLTF. V gene TRBV19 combines with J gene TRBJ2-6; D gene ambiguous. Looked up from germline, CDR1 is LNHDA and CDR2 is SQIVND (reference sequence). V was pared by 3 bases and J by 1 base, with 7 bases between. This CDR3 region has 15 residues.

This chain connects TRBV20-1 to TRBJ2-3; TRBD2 agrees at 9 bases. The V segment lost 7 bases and the J segment 7 bases; nucleotides outside the gene matches: 9. Per the germline V gene, CDR1 is DFQATT and CDR2 is SNEGSKA (reference sequence). The CDR3 covers 13 residues. CDR3 region: CSVGASGMNTQYF. CDR3 DNA: TGCAGTGTTGGAGCTAGCGGGATGAATACGCAGTATTTT.

The chain employs TRBV29-1 and TRBJ2-7; 14 nucleotides line up with TRBD2. J gave up 7 bases and V 7 bases, and 15 bases lay outside the gene matches. The CDR3 is 16 amino acids. Germline assignment: CDR1 SQVTM and CDR2 ANQGSEA. The CDR3 nucleotides read TGCAGCGCCTCGGGCGGGACTAGCGGGAGTAAGAATGAGCAGTACTTC. Translating gives CSASGGTSGSKNEQYF.

The genes are TRBV20-1 and TRBJ1-1, with D tentatively TRBD1 (6 bases). This CDR3 region has 17 residues. Per germline, CDR1 DFQATT and CDR2 SNEGSKA (reference sequence). Trimming took 0 bases from V and 1 from J, leaving 18 bases between them. The CDR3 spells CSARDLLEGEANTEAFF. CDR3 DNA sequence: TGCAGTGCTAGAGATCTTTTGGAGGGGGAAGCGAACACTGAAGCTTTCTTT.

V gene TRBV6-1 combines with J gene TRBJ1-5; weak D call: TRBD1 (5 bases). Per the germline V gene, CDR1 is MNHNS and CDR2 is SASEGT. There are 12 residues in the CDR3. Trimming removed 7 bases from V and 11 bases from J, with 15 bases in between. The CDR3 sequence: CASTSPGNAQHF. The CDR3 bases are TGTGCCAGCACAAGCCCAGGGAATGCCCAGCATTTT.